This TCR beta chain was recovered during a study of T cell clonotyping in hematopoietic cell transplantation (dated by TCRdb to about 2021). In terms of the full investigation: Recipient samples taken before transplant were obtained following cytoreduction. A total of more than 130 blood samples were collected in the study from 35 to 45 consecutive transplant recipients and their related donors. Patients were recruited between September 2015 and January 2017 and followed until late 2020 or death.

From the cysteine through the phenylalanine, the CDR3 covers 14 amino acids. The CDR3 DNA has 42 bases and is translated from base 1. The germline V gene (reference sequence) gives CDR1 as MNHEY and CDR2 as SMNVEV. V sheds 3 bases and J sheds 2 bases, leaving 10 bases between their ends. This clone was seen a handful of times. Its antigen is currently not known. No much larger clone is present one base from it, and per-base qualities are unavailable. The immunoSEQ assay, a bias-controlled multiplex PCR using V- and J-specific primers, was used to amplify TCR beta CDR3 regions from genomic DNA. In a second PCR step, the CDR3 amplicons were tagged with a proprietary barcode plus Illumina adapter sequences. CDR3 libraries were sequenced on an Illumina MiSeq instrument. Per the source publication's procedure: Export and quality control were handled in immunoSEQ Analyzer 3.0, while downstream analyses relied on R Bioconductor and Immunarch. Only productive rearrangements within the normalized downsampled data set were used in the calculation of repertoire metrics. Pathologically expanded clonotypes were defined as those larger than 5 templates in the normalized cohort. The Inverse Simpson Index was used to measure repertoire diversity. The non-normalized data set was used for CMV-specificity analyses so that all clonotypes could be captured. TCRdb's version of the immuneACCESS table is confined to in-frame rearrangements and falls short of the full clone set. An unresolved V gene accounts for under half of the shortfall where checked; the remainder is of unknown origin. V and J calls and clone size are copied from that table; D and trimming were computed from the DNA. Here the sample has over 15,000 clones; 60% to 80% occur a single time. Under 20% of the sample is held by the ten biggest clonotypes.

The time point label, read with the paper, signifies: recipient sample about 28 days before transplant, after cytoreduction. Blood from recipients was drawn about 28 days before transplant and again at days 30, 100 and 180 after transplant. Nuclei Lysis Solution was used to extract genomic DNA from fresh or cryopreserved unfractionated peripheral blood mononuclear cells. What the study reported, not specific to this receptor: The sample size was limited and the cells went unsorted, which meant the CD4 and CD8 repertoire contributions could not be told apart. Broader TCR repertoire diversity after transplant was predicted by Inverse Simpson Index values from donors and from recipients before transplant. Overlap with donor repertoires was found for only a small fraction of recipient repertoires, with over 95% found to appear de novo at the given depth. Recipient TCR diversity fell after transplant, with pathologically expanded clonotypes rising progressively from day 30 to day 180.

The sequence is built from TRBV27 and TRBJ1-2, with the D gene uncertain. The receptor was derived from a man in his sixties with acute myeloid leukemia. Some clones in this sample may be carry-over from other donors' samples. The input for sequencing was peripheral blood mononuclear cells, taken before stem cell transplant. The CDR3 protein is CASSFGFENYGYTF. The nucleotide sequence reads as follows: TGTGCCAGCAGTTTTGGTTTTGAGAACTATGGCTACACCTTC.